Below, 26 T cell receptor beta chains from the same sample are listed, as sequenced in a study of blood T cell repertoires in COVID-19. Some clones are missing from TCRdb's copy, which holds only in-frame ones; the method was immunoSEQ multiplex PCR. Of about 150,000 clones in the sample, roughly 80% were seen once. Sequencing input: peripheral blood. These receptors were taken from a man aged 45-60 years with active or convalescent COVID-19.

The V gene is TRBV14, the J gene TRBJ2-1; 9 bases agree with TRBD2. The CDR3 covers 14 residues. The germline gives CDR1 SGHDN, CDR2 FVKESK. The junction had 2 bases not matched to a gene; V was cut back by 4 bases and J by 4 bases. CDR3 sequence (DNA): TGTGCCAGCAGCCTAGCGGGAGAGTACAATGAGCAGTTCTTC. It encodes CASSLAGEYNEQFF.

DNA for the CDR3: TGTGCCAGCAGCCCAACCCCAGGGTCTGGAAACACCATATATTTT. Translation: CASSPTPGSGNTIYF. This chain links TRBV13 with TRBJ1-3; the D gene is possibly TRBD1 (5 bases). The CDR3 has 15 amino acids. Germline loops: CDR1 PRHDT, CDR2 FYEKMQ (reference sequence). V was cut by 5 bases and J by 1 base, with 12 bases left in between.

The gene calls are TRBV27 and TRBJ1-1, with D unclear. V lost 4 bases and J 2 bases, leaving 14 bases between the germline ends. This CDR3 is built from 15 residues. Looked up from germline, CDR1 is MNHEY and CDR2 is SMNVEV (reference sequence). In DNA, the CDR3 is TGTGCCAGCAGTTCCCGGGTCAGACTCAACACTGAAGCTTTCTTT. Translating gives CASSSRVRLNTEAFF.

The V and J genes are TRBV28 and TRBJ2-6; no reliable D call. Trimming stripped 6 bases from V and 4 bases from J, with 10 bases between. The CDR3 has 14 residues. Per the germline V gene, CDR1 is MDHEN and CDR2 is SYDVKM. Here the CDR3 reads CASSPWAGANVLTF. For the CDR3, the DNA is TGTGCCAGCAGCCCCTGGGCCGGGGCCAACGTCCTGACTTTC.

The chain combines TRBV3-1 (or the pseudogene TRBV3-2) with TRBJ2-7; D might be TRBD2 (5 bases). The germline gives CDR1 LGHDT, CDR2 YNNKEL (reference sequence). The CDR3 totals 14 residues. Trimming shortened V by 1 base and J by 3 bases, and 10 bases separated the two germline ends. CDR3 residues: CASSQATRYYEQYF. The CDR3 coding sequence is TGTGCCAGCAGCCAAGCAACTAGATACTACGAGCAGTACTTC.

The J gene is TRBJ2-5, the V gene TRBV11-2; the match to TRBD2 covers 9 bases. The ends lost 4 bases at V and 3 bases at J; junction bases unmatched: 6. Germline lookup yields CDR1 SGHAT and CDR2 FQNNGV. The CDR3 runs to 15 residues. The CDR3 nucleotides read TGTGCCAGCAGCTCGTGGACTAGCGCGGAAGAGACCCAGTACTTC. Its translation is CASSSWTSAEETQYF.

V usage is TRBV5-6 and J usage is TRBJ2-5, with 10 bases aligning to TRBD2. This CDR3 has 16 amino acids. Germline V lookup: CDR1 SGHDT, CDR2 YYEEEE. With 1 base clipped from V and 3 bases from J, the junction kept 6 bases outside the gene matches. CDR3 protein: CASSLIGGLAEETQYF. The CDR3 region has the DNA TGTGCCAGCAGCTTGATAGGTGGACTAGCGGAAGAGACCCAGTACTTC.

The V call is TRBV9, the J call TRBJ2-7; 8 positions agree with TRBD2. The CDR3 is made up of 14 amino acids. Germline CDR1 reads SGDLS; CDR2 reads YYNGEE. Trimming took 0 bases from V and 7 from J; bases not matched to a gene: 6. The CDR3 loop reads CASSVVPAGAEQYF. In DNA form, the CDR3 reads TGTGCCAGCAGCGTAGTACCAGCGGGGGCTGAGCAGTACTTC.

This chain uses TRBV19 with TRBJ1-5; 10 bases are a match to TRBD1. Germline values: CDR1 LNHDA, CDR2 SQIVND (reference sequence). The J segment lost 1 base and the V segment lost 9 bases, leaving 15 bases of the junction unmatched. The CDR3 runs to 18 residues. The CDR3 DNA is TGTGCCAGCATCCGCGGGACAGGGGAATATAGGAGCAATCAGCCCCAGCATTTT. Protein sequence: CASIRGTGEYRSNQPQHF.

CDR3 nucleotides: TGTGCCAGCAGCCGATTCGGGGCTAGCGGGTTCCAAGAGACCCAGTACTTC. Its translation: CASSRFGASGFQETQYF. The chain couples TRBV7-3 to TRBJ2-5, with 8 bases aligning to TRBD2. CDR1 and CDR2 from the germline V gene are SGHTA and FQGTGA. V was pared by 5 bases and J by 1 base, with 12 bases of the junction left unmatched. This CDR3 is built from 17 residues. Full variable domain (rest looked up from reference TRBV7-3 and TRBJ2-5): GAGVSQTPSNKVTEKGKYVELRCDPISGHTALYWYRQSLGQGPEFLIYFQGTGAADDSGLPNDRFFAVRPEGSVSTLKIQRTERGDSAVYLCASSRFGASGFQETQYFGPGTRLLVL.

The table lists this clone with a count of one. V usage is TRBV19 and J usage is TRBJ1-2, with 7 bases aligning to TRBD1. The CDR3 totals 15 residues. Trimming at V came to 2 bases and at J to 3 bases, leaving 6 bases not matched to a gene. Germline loops: CDR1 LNHDA, CDR2 SQIVND (reference sequence). Here the CDR3 DNA reads TGTGCCAGTAGTATAAGACAGGGATGGGACTATGGCTACACCTTC. Protein sequence: CASSIRQGWDYGYTF. The full variable domain, completed using reference TRBV19 and TRBJ1-2, is DGGITQSPKYLFRKEGQNVTLSCEQNLNHDAMYWYRQDPGQGLRLIYYSQIVNDFQKGDIAEGYSVSREKKESFPLTVTSAQKNPTAFYLCASSIRQGWDYGYTFGSGTRLTVV.

This clone has a single count. The rearrangement joins TRBV7-8 to TRBJ1-2; 8 bases align to TRBD1. Germline V gives CDR1 SGHVS, CDR2 FQNEAQ. There are 17 residues in the CDR3. The V gene end was trimmed by 4 bases and the J gene end by 3 bases; junction bases not matched to a gene: 13. The CDR3 sequence is CASSSERRQGIDYGYTF. DNA of the CDR3: TGTGCCAGCAGCTCCGAGCGCCGACAGGGGATAGACTATGGCTACACCTTC.

The V call is TRBV5-6, the J call TRBJ1-4; D gene ambiguous. Trimming left V 1 base short and J 8 bases short, with 9 bases between. The CDR3 covers 13 residues. Germline loops: CDR1 SGHDT, CDR2 YYEEEE. In DNA form, the CDR3 reads TGTGCCAGCAGCTTGACCCGAGGGGAAAAACTGTTTTTT. Translating gives CASSLTRGEKLFF. The full variable domain, completed using reference TRBV5-6 and TRBJ1-4, is DAGVTQSPTHLIKTRGQQVTLRCSPKSGHDTVSWYQQALGQGPQFIFQYYEEEERQRGNFPDRFSGHQFPNYSSELNVNALLLGDSALYLCASSLTRGEKLFFGSGTQLSVL.

V usage is TRBV3-1 (or the pseudogene TRBV3-2) and J usage is TRBJ1-2, with 8 bases aligning to TRBD1. This CDR3 spans 15 amino acids. With 3 bases clipped from V and 8 bases from J, the junction kept 11 bases outside the gene matches. Germline V gene lookup returns CDR1 LGHDT and CDR2 YNNKEL (reference sequence). CDR3 residues: CASSQWTGSSSGYTF. CDR3 nucleotide sequence: TGTGCCAGCAGCCAGTGGACAGGGTCCTCATCGGGCTACACCTTC.

V usage is TRBV10-3 and J usage is TRBJ2-1; TRBD2 aligns across 11 bases. With V trimmed by 6 bases and J by 4 bases, 5 bases remained unmatched. CDR3 length equals 15 residues. In germline, CDR1 is ENHRY, CDR2 SYGVKD. The CDR3 spells CAIRATSGTYNEQFF. In nucleotides, the CDR3 is TGTGCCATCAGGGCGACTAGCGGGACATACAATGAGCAGTTCTTC.

The chain links TRBV27 to TRBJ2-3; 12 nucleotides match TRBD2. The CDR3 has 16 residues. The germline CDR1 and CDR2 sequences are MNHEY and SMNVEV (reference sequence). Unmatched junction bases numbered 5, after V lost 7 bases and J lost 0 bases. CDR3 nucleotides: TGTGCCAGCAAGGGACTAGCGGGCCCTAGCACAGATACGCAGTATTTT. It codes for CASKGLAGPSTDTQYF.

This sequence joins TRBV3-1 (or the pseudogene TRBV3-2) and TRBJ1-4; TRBD1 matches at 7 bases. CDR1 is LGHDT, CDR2 YNNKEL, per germline (reference sequence). This CDR3 is 17 amino acids long. Losses at the gene ends were 4 bases for V and 3 bases for J; bases not matched to a gene: 11. CDR3 DNA: TGTGCCAGCAGCCTGAGGGGGCCAGGGGTAGCTAATGAAAAACTGTTTTTT. Its translation: CASSLRGPGVANEKLFF.

The chain combines TRBV7-3 with TRBJ2-2, with 7 bases fitting TRBD2. Germline V lookup: CDR1 SGHTA, CDR2 FQGTGA. This CDR3 is 14 amino acids long. V lost 2 bases and J lost 6; bases outside the gene matches: 3. The CDR3 sequence is CASSLGLGAGELFF. The CDR3 bases are TGTGCCAGCAGCTTAGGACTAGGGGCCGGGGAGCTGTTTTTT.

The chain couples TRBV6-1 to TRBJ2-3; 10 bases are shared with TRBD1. Looked up from germline, CDR1 is MNHNS and CDR2 is SASEGT. J was trimmed by 4 bases and V by 3 bases; bases with no gene match: 10. The CDR3 runs to 17 residues. The CDR3 coding sequence is TGTGCCAGCAGTGACCCAGGACAGGGGGATGTTGCAGATACGCAGTATTTT. Translation: CASSDPGQGDVADTQYF.

The chain carries TRBV9 and TRBJ2-3; 10 bases line up with TRBD2. Germline loops: CDR1 SGDLS, CDR2 YYNGEE. With 3 bases clipped from V and 3 bases from J, the junction kept 7 bases outside the gene matches. The CDR3 loop spans 16 amino acids. The CDR3 nucleotides read TGTGCCAGCAGCGCCCTAGCGGGAGTTGGGACAGATACGCAGTATTTT. It translates to CASSALAGVGTDTQYF.

The V call is TRBV7-3, the J call TRBJ2-3; the match to TRBD1 covers 10 bases. This CDR3 is built from 15 residues. In germline, CDR1 is SGHTA, CDR2 FQGTGA. Germline trimming cut 6 bases from V and 4 bases from J; bases unmatched to any gene: 7. CDR3 in amino acids: CASSPDRGWSDTQYF. The CDR3 nucleotides read TGTGCCAGCAGTCCGGACAGGGGGTGGTCAGATACGCAGTATTTT.

This chain links TRBV12-3 or TRBV12-4 with TRBJ1-2; D uncertain. V gave up 2 bases and J gave up 3 bases, with 7 bases separating them. There are 13 residues in the CDR3. This CDR3 reads CASSLRSDYGYTF. The CDR3 coding sequence is TGTGCCAGCAGTTTAAGGAGCGACTATGGCTACACCTTC.

The chain uses TRBV30 and TRBJ2-7; perhaps TRBD1 as D (6 bases). Germline values: CDR1 GTSNPN, CDR2 SVGIG (reference sequence). Trimming shortened V by 7 bases and J by 6 bases, and 19 bases separated the two germline ends. This CDR3 has 13 residues. The CDR3 DNA reads as TGTGCCTATAGGGGGTTCGAATCGGGCGAGCAGTACTTC. Protein product: CAYRGFESGEQYF.

This chain uses TRBV27 with TRBJ1-2; D is perhaps TRBD1 (6 bases). Trimming pared 7 bases from V and 7 bases from J, leaving 22 bases between. The germline V gene encodes CDR1 MNHEY and CDR2 SMNVEV (reference sequence). The length of the CDR3 is 15 residues. The CDR3: CASTSLGGGLGGYTF. The CDR3 DNA follows: TGTGCCAGCACCTCACTTGGGGGGGGGCTGGGTGGCTACACCTTC.

This clone was picked up many times. The chain links TRBV21-1 to TRBJ2-1; no DNA check was done on the table's D call, TRBD2. TRBV21-1 is a recognized pseudogene. This CDR3 region has 18 residues. The CDR3 spells CASPGRGLAGGWNNEQFF. CDR3 DNA sequence: TGTGCCAGCCCAGGAAGGGGACTAGCGGGAGGGTGGAACAATGAGCAGTTCTTC.

V is TRBV3-1 (or the pseudogene TRBV3-2) and J is TRBJ2-4; the D gene is possibly TRBD1 (5 bases). Germline V lookup: CDR1 LGHDT, CDR2 YNNKEL (reference sequence). V lost 4 bases and J lost 9, with 16 bases in between. The CDR3 spans 14 residues. The CDR3 loop is CASSPAQGIGIQYF. CDR3 DNA: TGTGCCAGCAGCCCGGCGCAGGGAATCGGCATTCAGTACTTC.